The clone carrying this TCR beta chain was seen a few times. Its specificity is not known. This record comes from a study of identical twins. Overall study findings and caveats: In cord blood, abundant beta clonotypes had fewer insertions; memory showed no trend.

This CDR3 has 16 amino acids. V was clipped by 6 bases and J by 5 bases; unmatched bases: 12. The germline gives CDR1 DFQATT, CDR2 SNEGSKA (reference sequence). A universal primer binding site was introduced by template switching. The final cDNA contained unique molecular identifiers. TCRdb redid the calling of the 5' RACE reads with MiXCR, one entry per CDR3 protein. The table shows under 400,000 distinct CDR3 sequences, with about 9% occurring only once. The specimen sequenced was naive T cells sorted from blood. V gene TRBV20-1 combines with J gene TRBJ2-5; the match to TRBD2 covers 13 bases. The source is a woman between 50 and 59 years old in good health. As DNA, the CDR3 is TGCAGTGCGCCACTAGCGGGAGGGCGAGGGGGGGAGACCCAGTACTTC. Encoded protein: CSAPLAGGRGGETQYF.